These T cell receptor beta chains were read from a single sample in a study of cytomegalovirus exposure and HLA in healthy donors. Some clones are missing from TCRdb's copy, which holds only in-frame ones; the method was immunoSEQ multiplex PCR. The sample includes about 190,000 clones, approximately 86% of them seen just once. The sample was PBMCs. Receptor source: a woman aged 18-29 years in good health and CMV-seronegative. Both conserved end residues are part of each CDR3. The order of the fields is CDR3 length, D gene, V gene, J gene, clone size, CDR3 protein, CDR3 DNA. The D gene is left open where the match is weak. The size of a clone is reported for some rows only, either as once, few or many, or as a class for expanded clones.

16	-	TRBV2	TRBJ1-6	-	CASSEGSNRYNSPLHF	TGTGCCAGCAGTGAAGGAAGTAACAGATATAATTCACCCCTCCACTTT
14	TRBD1	TRBV5-1	TRBJ2-7	-	CASSPRQGPYEQYF	TGCGCCAGCAGCCCCCGACAGGGACCCTACGAGCAGTACTTC
14	-	TRBV9	TRBJ1-1	-	CASSVGGVFTEAFF	TGTGCCAGCAGCGTAGGGGGCGTATTTACTGAAGCTTTCTTT
16	TRBD2	TRBV19	TRBJ2-3	-	CASRGLAGRGNDTQYF	TGTGCCAGTAGAGGACTAGCGGGGCGAGGCAACGATACGCAGTATTTT
16	TRBD2	TRBV5-1	TRBJ2-7	-	CASSPRLAGPSYEQYF	TGCGCCAGCAGCCCCCGACTAGCGGGTCCCTCCTACGAGCAGTACTTC
18	TRBD1	TRBV7-2	TRBJ1-2	-	CASRPGQGRSYFNYGYTF	TGTGCCAGCAGACCAGGACAGGGACGCTCTTACTTTAACTATGGCTACACCTTC
14	TRBD1	TRBV2	TRBJ1-3	-	CASRGDRAGNTIYF	TGTGCCAGCAGGGGGGACAGGGCTGGAAACACCATATATTTT
14	-	TRBV28	TRBJ1-5	-	CASSHRQNNQPQHF	TGTGCCAGCAGTCACCGACAGAACAATCAGCCCCAGCATTTT
14	-	TRBV2	TRBJ1-1	-	CASSPVAGARGAFF	TGTGCCAGCAGCCCGGTCGCAGGGGCGAGAGGAGCTTTCTTT
13	-	TRBV2	TRBJ2-7	-	CASSSILQGEQYF	TGTGCCAGCAGTAGCATATTACAGGGCGAGCAGTACTTC
13	-	TRBV7-7	TRBJ2-2	-	CAIKGENTGELFF	TGTGCCATAAAGGGGGAAAACACCGGGGAGCTGTTTTTT
15	TRBD2	TRBV6-1	TRBJ2-1	-	CASSTGSGGVDEQFF	TGTGCCAGCAGTACCGGAAGTGGGGGGGTCGATGAGCAGTTCTTC
16	-	TRBV5-1	TRBJ2-1	-	CASSLVTVTGYNEQFF	TGCGCCAGCAGCTTGGTAACTGTAACAGGGTACAATGAGCAGTTCTTC
19	TRBD2	TRBV27	TRBJ2-7	-	CASSLYLLGLAGVSYEQYF	TGTGCCAGCAGTTTATACCTCCTGGGACTAGCGGGAGTCTCGTACGAGCAGTACTTC
14	TRBD1	TRBV6-5	TRBJ2-7	-	CASSPGTGVYEQYF	TGTGCCAGCAGCCCCGGGACAGGCGTTTACGAGCAGTACTTC
15	-	TRBV14	TRBJ1-1	-	CASSRQGLAGTEAFF	TGTGCCAGCAGCCGCCAGGGACTGGCGGGCACTGAAGCTTTCTTT
14	TRBD2	TRBV27	TRBJ2-7	-	CATRGSGILYEQYF	TGTGCCACCCGTGGTAGCGGGATTCTCTACGAGCAGTACTTC
16	TRBD1	TRBV5-5	TRBJ2-7	-	CASSLEGALGFYEQYF	TGTGCCAGCAGCTTGGAGGGGGCATTGGGTTTCTACGAGCAGTACTTC
12	-	TRBV9	TRBJ1-1	-	CASSVALSEAFF	TGTGCCAGCAGCGTAGCACTGTCTGAAGCTTTCTTT
12	-	TRBV7-6	TRBJ2-2	-	CASSSDTGELFF	TGTGCCAGCAGCTCGGACACCGGGGAGCTGTTTTTT
14	-	TRBV6-5	TRBJ2-1	-	CASTVSGDYNEQFF	TGTGCCAGCACGGTGTCAGGTGACTACAATGAGCAGTTCTTC
15	-	TRBV10-2	TRBJ1-2	-	CASSDERRGSYGYTF	TGCGCCAGCAGTGATGAGCGGCGGGGATCCTATGGCTACACCTTC
17	TRBD1	TRBV2	TRBJ2-2	-	CASSGSAGTGLTGELFF	TGTGCCAGCAGTGGTTCCGCCGGGACAGGACTTACCGGGGAGCTGTTTTTT
16	-	TRBV21-1	TRBJ2-7	-	CASTRRCGGEVYEQYF	TGTGCCAGCACCCGGAGATGTGGGGGGGAGGTCTACGAGCAGTACTTC
13	-	TRBV18	TRBJ2-5	-	CASSPGSQETQYF	TGTGCCAGCTCACCAGGCAGCCAAGAGACCCAGTACTTC
15	TRBD2	TRBV13	TRBJ2-7	once	CASSLAAGTSDEQYF	TGTGCCAGCAGCTTAGCCGCCGGGACTAGCGACGAGCAGTACTTC
15	-	TRBV7-2	TRBJ1-1	-	CASSFNRAGDTEAFF	TGTGCCAGCAGCTTTAATAGGGCGGGGGACACTGAAGCTTTCTTT
15	TRBD1	TRBV10-3	TRBJ1-5	-	CAIGGGTGGNQPQHF	TGTGCCATCGGGGGGGGGACAGGGGGCAATCAGCCCCAGCATTTT
12	-	TRBV4-1	TRBJ2-1	-	CASSPPTGEQFF	TGCGCCAGCAGCCCCCCAACCGGGGAGCAGTTCTTC
14	TRBD1	TRBV30	TRBJ2-1	-	CASSLGDRGNEQFF	TGTGCCTCCTCATTGGGGGACAGGGGGAATGAGCAGTTCTTC
16	TRBD1	TRBV18	TRBJ1-6	-	CASSPTGTGGYSPLHF	TGTGCCAGCTCACCCACCGGGACAGGTGGATATTCACCCCTCCACTTT
13	TRBD2	TRBV4-3	TRBJ2-4	once	CASSLHREGQQYF	TGCGCCAGCAGCCTACACCGGGAGGGCCAGCAGTACTTC
15	TRBD1	TRBV5-1	TRBJ2-1	once	CASSLGQGYYNEQFF	TGCGCCAGCAGCTTGGGACAGGGGTACTACAATGAGCAGTTCTTC
18	TRBD2	TRBV4-2	TRBJ2-1	-	CASSQVGTSGASYNEQFF	TGTGCCAGCAGCCAAGTTGGGACTAGCGGAGCCTCCTACAATGAGCAGTTCTTC
15	-	TRBV4-3	TRBJ2-1	few	CASSQVHLASNEQFF	TGCGCCAGCAGCCAAGTACACCTAGCGAGTAATGAGCAGTTCTTC
16	TRBD2	TRBV18	TRBJ2-5	-	CASSPLELAGQETQYF	TGTGCCAGCTCACCACTCGAACTAGCGGGGCAAGAGACCCAGTACTTC
12	-	TRBV28	TRBJ1-1	-	CASSRQKSEAFF	TGTGCCAGCAGCCGACAGAAATCCGAAGCTTTCTTT
14	TRBD1	TRBV5-1	TRBJ1-5	-	CASSPGQGAQPQHF	TGCGCCAGCAGCCCGGGACAGGGGGCTCAGCCCCAGCATTTT
15	-	TRBV6-5	TRBJ1-1	-	CASRAQGSMNTEAFF	TGTGCCAGCAGGGCACAGGGAAGCATGAACACTGAAGCTTTCTTT
16	TRBD2	TRBV4-2	TRBJ2-7	-	CASTPVAGGNPYEQYF	TGTGCCAGCACCCCCGTAGCGGGGGGGAACCCCTACGAGCAGTACTTC
14	-	TRBV10-3	TRBJ1-1	-	CAIKSSTVYTEAFF	TGTGCCATCAAGTCTTCCACTGTTTACACTGAAGCTTTCTTT
14	-	TRBV19	TRBJ1-2	-	CASSPRKGVYGYTF	TGTGCCAGTAGCCCCCGGAAAGGGGTCTATGGCTACACCTTC